These 21 T cell receptor beta chains originate from one sample sequenced in a study of blood T cell repertoires in COVID-19. The repertoire was sequenced with immunoSEQ multiplex PCR; TCRdb's copy has only in-frame clones and lacks some. This table has about 150,000 clones, 70% to 80% appearing once. The sample comprised peripheral blood. The receptors stem from a man in his 60s who had recovered from COVID-19.

The chain links TRBV24-1 to TRBJ2-2; D perhaps matches TRBD2 (5 bases). Looked up from germline, CDR1 is KGHDR and CDR2 is SFDVKD. The CDR3 sequence is 16 residues long. Trimming cost V 1 base and J 1 base, with 9 bases left between them. The CDR3 spells CATSDFTAGNTGELFF. The DNA for the CDR3 is TGTGCCACCAGTGATTTTACGGCGGGGAACACCGGGGAGCTGTTTTTT.

Only one count was recorded for this clone. V and J are TRBV2 and TRBJ2-7; TRBD1 might be the D (5 bases). This CDR3 has 13 amino acids. Looked up from germline, CDR1 is SNHLY and CDR2 is FYNNEI. V was pared by 4 bases and J by 0 bases, with 7 bases between. CDR3 in amino acids: CASSVQVSYEQYF. The CDR3 DNA reads TGTGCCAGCAGTGTACAGGTCTCCTACGAGCAGTACTTC.

The CDR3 is CASSQTDRRSPLHF. In DNA form, the CDR3 reads TGTGCCAGCAGTCAAACGGACAGACGGTCACCCCTCCACTTT. The rearrangement joins TRBV6-2 or TRBV6-3 to TRBJ1-6, with D tentatively TRBD1 (6 bases). This CDR3 is built from 14 residues. Trimming pared 5 bases from V and 10 bases from J, leaving 15 bases between. The germline V gene encodes CDR1 MNHEY and CDR2 SVGEGT.

The count of this clone is one. The chain joins TRBV6-1 to TRBJ1-5; a weak D match, TRBD1 (6 bases). Germline V gene lookup returns CDR1 MNHNS and CDR2 SASEGT. Trimming stripped 3 bases from V and 5 bases from J, with 11 bases between. CDR3 length equals 14 residues. The CDR3 DNA follows: TGTGCCAGCAGTGAGACAGGAAGCCATCAGCCCCAGCATTTT. Translation: CASSETGSHQPQHF.

The J gene is TRBJ2-1, the V gene TRBV4-3; 9 positions match TRBD2. CDR3 length: 18 amino acids. J gave up 4 bases and V 0 bases, and 10 bases lay outside the gene matches. Germline V gene data show CDR1 as LGHNA and CDR2 as YSLEER. The CDR3 here is CASSQDTLAGRLYNEQFF. CDR3 in DNA: TGCGCCAGCAGCCAAGATACCCTAGCGGGGCGTCTTTACAATGAGCAGTTCTTC.

This chain connects TRBV19 to TRBJ2-3; 9 bases are a match to TRBD1. The J segment lost 3 bases and the V segment lost 1 base, leaving 5 bases of the junction unmatched. CDR1 is LNHDA, CDR2 SQIVND, per germline (reference sequence). This CDR3 contains 16 residues. Written as DNA, the CDR3 is TGTGCCAGTAGTATAGTGCGGGACAGGGTAACAGATACGCAGTATTTT. Protein sequence: CASSIVRDRVTDTQYF. The full variable domain, its missing parts supplied by reference TRBV19 and TRBJ2-3, is DGGITQSPKYLFRKEGQNVTLSCEQNLNHDAMYWYRQDPGQGLRLIYYSQIVNDFQKGDIAEGYSVSREKKESFPLTVTSAQKNPTAFYLCASSIVRDRVTDTQYFGPGTRLTVL.

This chain links TRBV9 with TRBJ1-1; TRBD1 agrees at 7 bases. The junction had 4 bases not matched to a gene; V was cut back by 4 bases and J by 1 base. The CDR3 has 14 residues. Germline CDR1 and CDR2: SGDLS and YYNGEE. CDR3 sequence (DNA): TGTGCCAGCAGCTCCCGACAGGGGAACACTGAAGCTTTCTTT. This translates into CASSSRQGNTEAFF.

A few counts support this clone. The rearrangement links TRBV11-2 to TRBJ2-4; TRBD2 aligns across 8 bases. The CDR3 is 16 residues long. CDR1 is SGHAT, CDR2 FQNNGV, per germline. The trim removed 2 bases at V and 1 base at J, leaving 4 bases unmatched. The CDR3 loop is CASSLLSGSAKNIQYF. For the CDR3, the DNA is TGTGCCAGCAGCTTACTAAGCGGGAGTGCCAAAAACATTCAGTACTTC.

To note about this clone: The sample holds other DNA sequences that translate to the same CDR3. This chain connects TRBV13 to TRBJ2-3; 7 positions match TRBD2. The CDR3 length is 14 residues. The V gene's germline CDR1 is PRHDT and CDR2 FYEKMQ (reference sequence). V lost 1 base, J lost 4 bases, and 2 bases stayed unmatched. The CDR3 loop reads CASSLAGGSDTQYF. The CDR3 DNA sequence: TGTGCCAGCAGCTTAGCGGGAGGATCAGATACGCAGTATTTT.

The V gene is TRBV6-5, the J gene TRBJ2-5, with a tentative D call TRBD2 (6 bases). CDR3 length: 14 amino acids. V was trimmed by 2 bases and J by 0 bases, leaving 7 bases between them. Germline V gives CDR1 MNHEY, CDR2 SVGAGI. CDR3 sequence (DNA): TGTGCCAGCAGTTACGGGGGGTACCAAGAGACCCAGTACTTC. The encoded protein is CASSYGGYQETQYF.

The V gene is TRBV27, the J gene TRBJ2-1, with 11 bases aligning to TRBD2. The CDR3 runs to 14 residues. With 5 bases clipped from V and 7 bases from J, the junction kept 4 bases outside the gene matches. Germline V lookup: CDR1 MNHEY, CDR2 SMNVEV (reference sequence). CDR3 protein: CASSGLAGGNEQFF. CDR3 nucleotides: TGTGCCAGCAGTGGTTTAGCGGGAGGGAATGAGCAGTTCTTC.

The chain links TRBV19 to TRBJ1-5, with 9 bases identical to TRBD1. This CDR3 contains 14 residues. V lost 9 bases to trimming and J lost 2 bases; unmatched junction nucleotides: 5. From germline, CDR1 is LNHDA and CDR2 SQIVND (reference sequence). CDR3 amino acids: CASRQGGGNQPQHF. DNA for the CDR3: TGTGCCAGCCGACAGGGGGGCGGCAATCAGCCCCAGCATTTT.

The chain recombines TRBV7-2 with TRBJ1-6; perhaps TRBD1 as D (6 bases). The CDR3 totals 15 residues. Trimming left V 1 base short and J 10 bases short, with 14 bases between. Looked up from germline, CDR1 is SGHTA and CDR2 is FQGNSA. CDR3 sequence: CASSLGVTGSSPLHF. CDR3 in DNA: TGTGCCAGCAGCTTAGGGGTTACAGGGTCCTCACCCCTCCACTTT.

V usage is TRBV7-2 and J usage is TRBJ2-7; D unresolved. The CDR3 is made up of 14 amino acids. V lost 1 base and J lost 0, with 7 bases in between. CDR1 SGHTA and CDR2 FQGNSA come from the germline V gene. The CDR3 DNA reads TGTGCCAGCAGCTTAGGCAGGTCCTCCTACGAGCAGTACTTC. It specifies CASSLGRSSYEQYF.

The V call is TRBV5-5, the J call TRBJ2-3, with TRBD2 identical over 12 bases. This CDR3 comprises 15 residues. From germline, CDR1 is SGHKS and CDR2 YYEKEE (reference sequence). The junction had 5 bases not matched to a gene; V was cut back by 4 bases and J by 5 bases. CDR3 sequence (DNA): TGTGCCAGCAGCCCCCCACTAGCGGGGGGAGATACGCAGTATTTT. This sequence encodes CASSPPLAGGDTQYF.

This sequence joins TRBV7-9 and TRBJ1-3; maybe TRBD1 (6 bases). The CDR3 covers 16 residues. V was clipped by 5 bases and J by 2 bases, with 16 bases between them. Germline CDR1 is SEHNR and CDR2 is FQNEAQ (reference sequence). This CDR3 is CASSPDGTPTGNTIYF. The CDR3 region has the DNA TGTGCCAGCAGCCCAGACGGGACACCGACTGGAAACACCATATATTTT.

The chain employs TRBV27 and TRBJ2-3; TRBD1 aligns across 7 bases. The CDR3 covers 14 residues. Germline CDR1 MNHEY, CDR2 SMNVEV (reference sequence). After removal of 4 bases from V and 1 base from J, the junction contained 2 bases not matched to a gene. The chain's CDR3 is CASSSTGRTDTQYF. In nucleotides, the CDR3 is TGTGCCAGCAGTTCGACAGGGCGCACAGATACGCAGTATTTT.

The chain is built from TRBV7-2 and TRBJ1-2, with 7 bases that match TRBD1. Germline CDR1 is SGHTA and CDR2 is FQGNSA. This CDR3 region has 12 residues. V shed 4 bases, J shed 10 bases, and the junction held 6 bases outside the gene matches. The CDR3 DNA sequence: TGTGCCAGCAGCTCCCCTACAGGGGCCTACACCTTC. This translates into CASSSPTGAYTF.

This clone was recorded only once. The chain combines TRBV9 with TRBJ2-3; D call uncertain. The CDR3 contains 14 residues. Between the trimmed V and J ends, which lost 0 bases and 4 bases, there was a span of 9 bases. Looked up from germline, CDR1 is SGDLS and CDR2 is YYNGEE. The CDR3 nucleotides are TGTGCCAGCAGCGTAGGAGACTGGTCAGATACGCAGTATTTT. It specifies CASSVGDWSDTQYF.

The chain employs TRBV7-2 and TRBJ1-6, with 7 bases fitting TRBD1. The CDR3 length is 18 residues. CDR1 SGHTA and CDR2 FQGNSA come from the germline V gene. Trimming took 4 bases from V and 4 from J; bases not matched to a gene: 13. The CDR3: CASSSRTGFTLYNSPLHF. The CDR3 nucleotides are TGTGCCAGCAGCTCAAGGACAGGCTTTACCTTATATAATTCACCCCTCCACTTT.

The chain is built from TRBV3-1 (or the pseudogene TRBV3-2) and TRBJ2-3, with 11 positions matching TRBD2. CDR1 LGHDT and CDR2 YNNKEL come from the germline V gene (reference sequence). The CDR3 contains 16 residues. Trimming took 2 bases from V and 3 from J; bases not matched to a gene: 4. The CDR3 DNA sequence: TGTGCCAGCAGCCAAATTAGCGGGGGGGCAACAGATACGCAGTATTTT. Protein product: CASSQISGGATDTQYF.